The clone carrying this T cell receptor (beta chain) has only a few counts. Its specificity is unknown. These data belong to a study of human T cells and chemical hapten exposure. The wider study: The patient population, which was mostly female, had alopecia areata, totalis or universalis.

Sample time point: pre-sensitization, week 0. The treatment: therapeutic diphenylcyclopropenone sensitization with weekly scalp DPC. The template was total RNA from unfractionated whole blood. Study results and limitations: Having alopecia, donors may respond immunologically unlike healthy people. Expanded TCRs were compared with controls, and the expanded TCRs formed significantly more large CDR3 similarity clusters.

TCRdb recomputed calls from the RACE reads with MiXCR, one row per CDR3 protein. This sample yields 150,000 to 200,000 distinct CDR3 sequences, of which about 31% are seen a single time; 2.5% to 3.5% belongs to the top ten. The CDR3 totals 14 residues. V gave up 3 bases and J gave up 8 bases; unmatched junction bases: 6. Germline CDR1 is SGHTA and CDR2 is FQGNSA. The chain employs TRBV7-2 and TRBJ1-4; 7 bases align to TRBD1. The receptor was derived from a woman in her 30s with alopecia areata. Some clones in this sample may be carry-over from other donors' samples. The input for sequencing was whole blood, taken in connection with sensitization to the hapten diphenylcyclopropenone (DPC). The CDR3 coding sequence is TGTGCCAGCAGCTTGGGAAGGGGGCGGGAAAAACTGTTTTTT. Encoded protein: CASSLGRGREKLFF. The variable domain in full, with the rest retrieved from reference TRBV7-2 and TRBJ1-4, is GAGVSQSPSNKVTEKGKDVELRCDPISGHTALYWYRQSLGQGLEFLIYFQGNSAPDKSGLPSDRFSAERTGGSVSTLTIQRTQQEDSAVYLCASSLGRGREKLFFGSGTQLSVL.